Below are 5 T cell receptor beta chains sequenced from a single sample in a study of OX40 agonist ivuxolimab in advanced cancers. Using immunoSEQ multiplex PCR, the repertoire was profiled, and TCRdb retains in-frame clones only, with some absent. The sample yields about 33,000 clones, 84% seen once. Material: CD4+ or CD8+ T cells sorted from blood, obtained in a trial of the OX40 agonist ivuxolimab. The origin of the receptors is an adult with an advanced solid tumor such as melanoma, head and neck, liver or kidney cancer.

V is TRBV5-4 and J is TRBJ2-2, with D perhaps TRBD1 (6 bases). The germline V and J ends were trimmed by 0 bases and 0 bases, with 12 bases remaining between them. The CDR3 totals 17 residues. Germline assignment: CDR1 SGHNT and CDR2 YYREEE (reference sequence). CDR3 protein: CASSLDHRASNTGELFF. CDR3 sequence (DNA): TGTGCCAGCAGCTTGGACCACAGGGCATCGAACACCGGGGAGCTGTTTTTT.

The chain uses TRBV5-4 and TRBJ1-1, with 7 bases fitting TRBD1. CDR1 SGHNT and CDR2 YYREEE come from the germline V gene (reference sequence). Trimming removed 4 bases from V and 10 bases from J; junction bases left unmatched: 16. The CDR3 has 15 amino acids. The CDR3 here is CASSVRGTVRDGAFF. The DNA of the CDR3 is TGTGCCAGCAGCGTACGAGGGACAGTTCGAGATGGAGCTTTCTTT.

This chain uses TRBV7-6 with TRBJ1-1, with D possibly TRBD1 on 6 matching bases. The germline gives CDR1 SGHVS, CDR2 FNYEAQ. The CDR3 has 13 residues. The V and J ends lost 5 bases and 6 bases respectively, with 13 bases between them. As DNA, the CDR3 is TGTGCCAGCAGCGACCGACAGGAGTCTGAAGCTTTCTTT. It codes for CASSDRQESEAFF.

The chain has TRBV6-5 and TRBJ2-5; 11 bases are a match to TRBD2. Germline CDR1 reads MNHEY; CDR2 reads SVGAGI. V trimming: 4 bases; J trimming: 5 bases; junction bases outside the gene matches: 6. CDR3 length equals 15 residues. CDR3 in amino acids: CASSLAGGPFETQYF. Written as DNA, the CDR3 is TGTGCCAGCAGTTTAGCGGGGGGGCCTTTCGAGACCCAGTACTTC.

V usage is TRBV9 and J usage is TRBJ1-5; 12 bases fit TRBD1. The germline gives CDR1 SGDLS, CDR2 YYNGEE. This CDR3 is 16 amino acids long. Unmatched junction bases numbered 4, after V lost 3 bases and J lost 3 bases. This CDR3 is CASSAGTGGVNQPQHF. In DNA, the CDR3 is TGTGCCAGCAGCGCCGGGACAGGGGGCGTCAATCAGCCCCAGCATTTT.